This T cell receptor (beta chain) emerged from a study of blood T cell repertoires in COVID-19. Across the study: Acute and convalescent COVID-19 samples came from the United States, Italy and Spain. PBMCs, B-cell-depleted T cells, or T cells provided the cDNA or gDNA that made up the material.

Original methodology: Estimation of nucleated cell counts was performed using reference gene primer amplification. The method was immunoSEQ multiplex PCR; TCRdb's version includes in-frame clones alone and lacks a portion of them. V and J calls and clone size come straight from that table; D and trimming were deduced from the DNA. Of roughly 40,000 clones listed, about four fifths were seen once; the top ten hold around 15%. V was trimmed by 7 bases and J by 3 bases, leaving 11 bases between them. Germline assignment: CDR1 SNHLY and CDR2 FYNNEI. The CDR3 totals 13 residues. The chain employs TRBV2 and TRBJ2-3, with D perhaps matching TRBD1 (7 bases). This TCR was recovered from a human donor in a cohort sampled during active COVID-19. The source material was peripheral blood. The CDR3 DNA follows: TGTGCCAGCAAGACAGGGAGGACAGATACGCAGTATTTT. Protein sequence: CASKTGRTDTQYF.